The sample holds many counts of the clone carrying this TCR beta chain. The data were obtained in a study of human T cells and chemical hapten exposure. The overall study: Patch tests applied 0.01% DPC to the upper back and were scored after 6 days.

Specified time point: patch test 1, 2 weeks after DPC sensitization. Treatment meaning: therapeutic diphenylcyclopropenone sensitization with weekly scalp DPC. Before extraction, the whole blood was not fractionated, and total RNA was taken from it. Library preparation tagged each individual cDNA molecule with a unique molecular identifier. Original handling: Sequenced samples showed a median of approximately 96,000 TCRs each, with counts running from roughly 23,000 to 700,000. TCRdb processed the RACE reads anew with MiXCR; each CDR3 protein has one entry. TCRdb assigned the V and J calls; the authors' analysis was not used. The sample lists about 380,000 distinct CDR3 sequences; more than 4.5% were seen once. The CDR3 contains 13 residues. V shed 1 base and J shed 11 bases, with 14 bases lying between them. Germline CDR1 reads SGHAT; CDR2 reads FQNNGV.

Here the sequenced sample was whole blood, taken in connection with sensitization to the hapten diphenylcyclopropenone (DPC). The chain recombines TRBV11-2 with TRBJ1-1; D may be TRBD1 (6 bases). The sequence was collected from a woman in her forties or fifties with alopecia areata. Some clones in this sample may be carry-over from other donors' samples. The CDR3 spells CASSLVSQGRAFF. CDR3 nucleotides: TGTGCCAGCAGCTTAGTCAGTCAGGGGCGCGCTTTCTTT.